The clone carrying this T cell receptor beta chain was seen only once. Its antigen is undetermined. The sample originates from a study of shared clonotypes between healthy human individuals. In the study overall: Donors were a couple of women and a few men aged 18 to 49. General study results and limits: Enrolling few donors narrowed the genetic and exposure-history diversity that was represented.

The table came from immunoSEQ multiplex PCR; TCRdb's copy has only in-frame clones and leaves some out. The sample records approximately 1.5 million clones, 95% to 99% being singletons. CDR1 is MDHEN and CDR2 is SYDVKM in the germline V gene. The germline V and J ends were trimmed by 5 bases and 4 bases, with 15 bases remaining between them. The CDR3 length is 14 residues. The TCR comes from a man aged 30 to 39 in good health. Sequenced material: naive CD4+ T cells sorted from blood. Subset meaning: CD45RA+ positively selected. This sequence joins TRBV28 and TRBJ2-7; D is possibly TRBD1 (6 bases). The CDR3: CASSPSRGRYEQYF. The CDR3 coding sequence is TGTGCCAGCAGTCCGTCCAGGGGTAGGTACGAGCAGTACTTC.